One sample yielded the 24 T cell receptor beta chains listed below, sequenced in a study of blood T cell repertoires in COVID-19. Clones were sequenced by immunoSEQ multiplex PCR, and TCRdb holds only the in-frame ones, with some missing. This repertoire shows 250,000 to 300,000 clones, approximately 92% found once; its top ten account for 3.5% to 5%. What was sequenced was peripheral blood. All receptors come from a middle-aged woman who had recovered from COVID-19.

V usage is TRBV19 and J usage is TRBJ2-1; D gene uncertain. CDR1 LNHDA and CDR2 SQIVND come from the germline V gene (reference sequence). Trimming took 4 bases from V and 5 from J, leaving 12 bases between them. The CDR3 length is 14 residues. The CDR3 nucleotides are TGTGCCAGTAGTAATACGTACTCGGACAATGAGCAGTTCTTC. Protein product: CASSNTYSDNEQFF.

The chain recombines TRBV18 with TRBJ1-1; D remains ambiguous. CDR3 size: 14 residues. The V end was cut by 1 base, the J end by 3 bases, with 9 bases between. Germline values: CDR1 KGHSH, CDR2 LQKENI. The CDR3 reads CASSPRQVDTEAFF. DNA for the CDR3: TGTGCCAGCTCACCACGTCAGGTAGACACTGAAGCTTTCTTT.

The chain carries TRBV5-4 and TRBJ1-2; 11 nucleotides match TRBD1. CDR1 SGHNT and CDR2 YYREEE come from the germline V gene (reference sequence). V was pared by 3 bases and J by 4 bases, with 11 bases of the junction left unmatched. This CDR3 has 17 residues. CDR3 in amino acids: CASSSATRTGGGYGYTF. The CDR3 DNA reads TGTGCCAGCAGCTCGGCAACAAGGACAGGGGGCGGCTATGGCTACACCTTC.

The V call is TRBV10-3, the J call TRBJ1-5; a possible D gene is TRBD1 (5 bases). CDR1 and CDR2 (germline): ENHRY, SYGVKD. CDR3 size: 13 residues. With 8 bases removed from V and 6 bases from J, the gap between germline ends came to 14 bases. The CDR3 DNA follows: TGTGCCATCGGGGCAGGGAATGTTCAGCCCCAGCATTTT. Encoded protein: CAIGAGNVQPQHF.

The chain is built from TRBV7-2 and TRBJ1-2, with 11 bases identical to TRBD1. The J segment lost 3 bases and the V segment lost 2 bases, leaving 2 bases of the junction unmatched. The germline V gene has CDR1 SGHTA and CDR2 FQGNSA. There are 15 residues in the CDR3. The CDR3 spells CASSLRTGGDYGYTF. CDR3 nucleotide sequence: TGTGCCAGCAGCTTACGGACAGGGGGCGACTATGGCTACACCTTC.

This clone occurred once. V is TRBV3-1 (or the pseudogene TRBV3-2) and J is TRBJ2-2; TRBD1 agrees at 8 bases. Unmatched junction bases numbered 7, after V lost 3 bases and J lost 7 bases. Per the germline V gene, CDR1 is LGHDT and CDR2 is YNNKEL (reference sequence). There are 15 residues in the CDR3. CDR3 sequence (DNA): TGTGCCAGCAGCCAGACAGCAGGGGGCGGCGGGGAGCTGTTTTTT. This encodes CASSQTAGGGGELFF.

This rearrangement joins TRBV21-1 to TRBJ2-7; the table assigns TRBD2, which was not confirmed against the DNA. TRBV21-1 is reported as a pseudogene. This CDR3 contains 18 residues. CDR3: CASSKVVPGRERTYEQYV. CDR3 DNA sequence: TGTGCCAGCAGCAAAGTAGTCCCGGGGCGGGAGCGGACCTACGAGCAGTACGTC.

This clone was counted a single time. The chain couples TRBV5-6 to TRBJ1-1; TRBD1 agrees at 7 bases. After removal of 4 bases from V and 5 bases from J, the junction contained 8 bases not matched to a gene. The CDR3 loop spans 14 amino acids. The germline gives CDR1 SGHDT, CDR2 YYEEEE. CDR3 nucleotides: TGTGCCAGCAGCCCGGACAGGAGGGGTACTGAAGCTTTCTTT. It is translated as CASSPDRRGTEAFF.

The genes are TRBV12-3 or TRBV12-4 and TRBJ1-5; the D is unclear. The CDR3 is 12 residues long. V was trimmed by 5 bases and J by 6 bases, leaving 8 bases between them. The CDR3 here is CASSPDIQPQHF. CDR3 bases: TGTGCCAGCAGTCCCGACATTCAGCCCCAGCATTTT.

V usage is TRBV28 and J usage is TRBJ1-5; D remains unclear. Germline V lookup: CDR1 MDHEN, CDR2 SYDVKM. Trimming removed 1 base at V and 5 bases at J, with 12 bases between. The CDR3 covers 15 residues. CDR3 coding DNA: TGTGCCAGCAGTTTATTGAAAGGAGGATATCAGCCCCAGCATTTT. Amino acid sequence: CASSLLKGGYQPQHF. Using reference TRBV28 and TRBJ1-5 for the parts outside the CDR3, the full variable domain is DVKVTQSSRYLVKRTGEKVFLECVQDMDHENMFWYRQDPGLGLRLIYFSYDVKMKEKGDIPEGYSVSREKKERFSLILESASTNQTSMYLCASSLLKGGYQPQHFGDGTRLSIL.

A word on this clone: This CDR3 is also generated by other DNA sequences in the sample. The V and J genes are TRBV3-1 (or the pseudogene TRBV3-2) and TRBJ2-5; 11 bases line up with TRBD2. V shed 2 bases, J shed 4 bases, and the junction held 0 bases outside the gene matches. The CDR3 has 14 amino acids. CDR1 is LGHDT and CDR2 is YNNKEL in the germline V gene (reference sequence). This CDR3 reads CASSQLAGGETQYF. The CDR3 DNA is TGTGCCAGCAGCCAACTAGCGGGGGGAGAGACCCAGTACTTC.

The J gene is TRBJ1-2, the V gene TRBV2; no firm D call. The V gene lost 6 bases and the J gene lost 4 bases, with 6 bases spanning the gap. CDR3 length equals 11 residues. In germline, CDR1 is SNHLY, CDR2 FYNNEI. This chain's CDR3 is CASSTVYGYTF. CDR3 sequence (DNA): TGTGCCAGCAGCACTGTCTATGGCTACACCTTC.

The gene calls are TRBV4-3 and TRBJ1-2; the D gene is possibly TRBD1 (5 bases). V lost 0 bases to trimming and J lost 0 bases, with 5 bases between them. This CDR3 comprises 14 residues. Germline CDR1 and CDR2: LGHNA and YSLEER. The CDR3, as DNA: TGCGCCAGCAGCCAAGAGACAGCTAACTATGGCTACACCTTC. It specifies CASSQETANYGYTF.

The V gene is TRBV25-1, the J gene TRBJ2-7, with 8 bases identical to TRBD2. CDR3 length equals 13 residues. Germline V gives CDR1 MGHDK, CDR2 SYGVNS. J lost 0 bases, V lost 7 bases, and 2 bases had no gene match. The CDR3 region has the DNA TGTGCCAGCACGACTAGCGACTCCTACGAGCAGTACTTC. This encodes CASTTSDSYEQYF.

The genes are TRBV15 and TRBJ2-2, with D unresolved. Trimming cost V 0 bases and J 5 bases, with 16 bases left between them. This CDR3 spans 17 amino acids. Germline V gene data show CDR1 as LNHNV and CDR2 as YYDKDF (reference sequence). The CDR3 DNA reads TGTGCCACCAGCAGAGATCCAGCGAACATCGGGACCGGGGAGCTGTTTTTT. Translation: CATSRDPANIGTGELFF.

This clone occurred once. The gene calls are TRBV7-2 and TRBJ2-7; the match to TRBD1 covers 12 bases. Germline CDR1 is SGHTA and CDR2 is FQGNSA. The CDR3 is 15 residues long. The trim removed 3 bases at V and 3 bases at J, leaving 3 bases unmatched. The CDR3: CASSLGTGGFYEQYF. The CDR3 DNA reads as TGTGCCAGCAGCTTGGGGACAGGGGGCTTCTACGAGCAGTACTTC.

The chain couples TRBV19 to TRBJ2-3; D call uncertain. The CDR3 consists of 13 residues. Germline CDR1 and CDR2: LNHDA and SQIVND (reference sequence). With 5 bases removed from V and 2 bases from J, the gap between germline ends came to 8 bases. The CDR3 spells CASSSQHTDTQYF. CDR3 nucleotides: TGTGCCAGTAGTTCACAGCACACAGATACGCAGTATTTT.

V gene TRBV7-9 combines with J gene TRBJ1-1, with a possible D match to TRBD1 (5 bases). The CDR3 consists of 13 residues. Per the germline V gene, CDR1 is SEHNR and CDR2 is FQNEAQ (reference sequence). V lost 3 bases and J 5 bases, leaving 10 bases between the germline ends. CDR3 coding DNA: TGTGCCAGCAGCTTGATCCAGGGAACTGAAGCTTTCTTT. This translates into CASSLIQGTEAFF.

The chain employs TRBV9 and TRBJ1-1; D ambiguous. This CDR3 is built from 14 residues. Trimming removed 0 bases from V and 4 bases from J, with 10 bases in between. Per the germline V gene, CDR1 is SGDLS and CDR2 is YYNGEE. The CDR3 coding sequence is TGTGCCAGCAGCGTAGTATCCGGGAGCACTGAAGCTTTCTTT. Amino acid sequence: CASSVVSGSTEAFF.

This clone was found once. CDR3 DNA: TGTGCCAGCAGTACGATTGGGACACGGGATAATTCACCCCTCCACTTT. Amino acid sequence: CASSTIGTRDNSPLHF. The chain joins TRBV25-1 to TRBJ1-6, with D perhaps matching TRBD1 (6 bases). Trimming shortened V by 5 bases and J by 5 bases, and 16 bases separated the two germline ends. Germline V CDR1 and CDR2: MGHDK, SYGVNS. The CDR3 sequence is 16 residues long.

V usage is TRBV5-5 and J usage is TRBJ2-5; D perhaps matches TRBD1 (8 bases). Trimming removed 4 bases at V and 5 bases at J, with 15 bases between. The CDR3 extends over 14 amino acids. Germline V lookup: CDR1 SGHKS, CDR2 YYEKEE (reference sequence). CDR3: CASSTTGGGETQYF. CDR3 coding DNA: TGTGCCAGCAGCACAACAGGGGGAGGGGAGACCCAGTACTTC. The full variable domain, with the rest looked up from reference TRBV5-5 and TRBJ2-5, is DAGVTQSPTHLIKTRGQQVTLRCSPISGHKSVSWYQQVLGQGPQFIFQYYEKEERGRGNFPDRFSARQFPNYSSELNVNALLLGDSALYLCASSTTGGGETQYFGPGTRLLVL.

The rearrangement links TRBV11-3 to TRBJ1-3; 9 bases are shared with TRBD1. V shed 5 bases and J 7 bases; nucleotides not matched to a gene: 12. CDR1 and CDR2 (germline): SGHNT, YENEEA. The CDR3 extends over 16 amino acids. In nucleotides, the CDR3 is TGTGCCAGCAGCCTCGACCCGGGACAGGGTGCGAACACCATATATTTT. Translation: CASSLDPGQGANTIYF.

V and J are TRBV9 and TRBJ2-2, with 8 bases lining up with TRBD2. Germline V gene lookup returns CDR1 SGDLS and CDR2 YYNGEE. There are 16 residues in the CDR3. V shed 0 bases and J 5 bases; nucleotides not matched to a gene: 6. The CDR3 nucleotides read TGTGCCAGCAGCGTAGTAGGCGGGAGGTCAACCGGGGAGCTGTTTTTT. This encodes CASSVVGGRSTGELFF.

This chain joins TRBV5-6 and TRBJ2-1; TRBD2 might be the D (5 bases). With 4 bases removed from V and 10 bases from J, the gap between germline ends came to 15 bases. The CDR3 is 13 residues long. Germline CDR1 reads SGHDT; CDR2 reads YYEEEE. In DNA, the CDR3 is TGTGCCAGCAGCGAAACCACTAGAACCGAGCAGTTCTTC. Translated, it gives CASSETTRTEQFF.